The clone carrying this T cell receptor (beta chain) occurred a few times. As yet, its antigen is unknown. The data originate from a study of T cell repertoires in cytomegalovirus infection. Overall study results and limits: Frequencies of public TCR beta families were cumulated, and this identified carriers of CMV plus the relevant HLA.

CDR1 is LGHNA, CDR2 YSLEER, per germline. The CDR3 totals 17 residues. V was clipped by 0 bases and J by 2 bases, with 15 bases between them. MiXCR was run by TCRdb on the reads, yielding one entry per CDR3 protein. The sample shows about a million distinct CDR3 sequences, 31% of them seen only once. This TCR was sampled from a human donor in good health (CMV status not recorded). Some clones in this sample may be carry-over from other donors' samples. The chain couples TRBV4-3 to TRBJ2-3; D may be TRBD1 or TRBD2 (5 bases each). Sequencing was performed on cultured CD8+ T cells from PBMCs, taken from culture after CMV antigen stimulation. CDR3 in DNA: TGCGCCAGCAGCCAAGATCCGGGGCCAAGGCCCACAGATACGCAGTATTTT. Protein product: CASSQDPGPRPTDTQYF.